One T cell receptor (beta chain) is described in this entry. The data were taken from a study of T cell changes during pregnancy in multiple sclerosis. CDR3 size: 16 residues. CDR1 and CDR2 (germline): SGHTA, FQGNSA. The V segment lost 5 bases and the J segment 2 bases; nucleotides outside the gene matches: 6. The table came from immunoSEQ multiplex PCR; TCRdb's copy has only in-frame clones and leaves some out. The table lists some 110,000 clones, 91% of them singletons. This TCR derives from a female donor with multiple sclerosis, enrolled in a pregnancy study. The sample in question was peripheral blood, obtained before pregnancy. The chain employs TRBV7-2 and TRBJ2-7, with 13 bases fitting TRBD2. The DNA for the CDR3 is TGTGCCAGCAGCCGGGGACTAGCGGGACAGCCCTACGAGCAGTACTTC. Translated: CASSRGLAGQPYEQYF.